The 26 T cell receptor beta chains below come from one sample, sequenced in a study of T cell responses to AZD1222 COVID-19 vaccine. Here immunoSEQ multiplex PCR was the method, and the copy in TCRdb shows in-frame clones only, minus some. The profile shows some 99,000 clones, 88% of them singletons. Sequenced here: peripheral blood, sampled 28 days after the second AZD1222 dose. The receptors were gathered from an adult who received the AZD1222 COVID-19 vaccine.

The chain uses TRBV12-3 or TRBV12-4 and TRBJ1-2, with a possible D match to TRBD1 (5 bases). The CDR3 has 12 amino acids. Trimming cost V 4 bases and J 5 bases, with 8 bases left between them. The CDR3 reads CASSWGFYGYTF. CDR3 coding DNA: TGTGCCAGCAGTTGGGGGTTTTATGGCTACACCTTC.

This clone was seen just once. The V call is TRBV5-1, the J call TRBJ2-7; D gene unclear. CDR1 is SGHRS and CDR2 is YFSETQ in the germline V gene. V shed 0 bases and J shed 3 bases, with 13 bases lying between them. The CDR3 runs 15 residues. CDR3 nucleotides: TGCGCCAGCAGCTTGGCCTTGGGTGTCGACTACGAGCAGTACTTC. Protein product: CASSLALGVDYEQYF. Complete variable domain (other parts from reference TRBV5-1 and TRBJ2-7): KAGVTQTPRYLIKTRGQQVTLSCSPISGHRSVSWYQQTPGQGLQFLFEYFSETQRNKGNFPGRFSGRQFSNSRSEMNVSTLELGDSALYLCASSLALGVDYEQYFGPGTRLTVT.

J is TRBJ1-2 and V is TRBV4-2; D remains ambiguous. The V end was cut by 0 bases, the J end by 2 bases, with 7 bases between. The CDR3 covers 14 residues. Per the germline V gene, CDR1 is LGHNA and CDR2 is YNFKEQ. The DNA of the CDR3 is TGTGCCAGCAGCCAAGAAATACGGAACTATGGCTACACCTTC. Translated, it gives CASSQEIRNYGYTF.

V and J are TRBV5-8 and TRBJ1-5; 7 bases fit TRBD1. Germline CDR1 is SGHTS and CDR2 is YDEGEE. This CDR3 is 13 amino acids long. V dropped 4 bases and J dropped 5; count of bases not matched to a gene: 3. DNA for the CDR3: TGTGCCAGCAGCAACAGGGGATATCAGCCCCAGCATTTT. Protein: CASSNRGYQPQHF.

The chain has TRBV7-2 and TRBJ2-7; the match to TRBD2 covers 9 bases. The CDR3 length is 15 residues. The ends lost 4 bases at V and 0 bases at J; junction bases unmatched: 4. Germline loops: CDR1 SGHTA, CDR2 FQGNSA. The CDR3 DNA is TGTGCCAGCAGCTCACAACTAGCGGGCTCCTACGAGCAGTACTTC. Translated, it gives CASSSQLAGSYEQYF.

This chain connects TRBV7-8 to TRBJ1-1; 7 nucleotides agree with TRBD1. This CDR3 is 14 amino acids long. V shed 3 bases, J shed 4 bases, and the junction held 5 bases outside the gene matches. The germline V gene has CDR1 SGHVS and CDR2 FQNEAQ. CDR3 sequence: CASSFDRVGTEAFF. CDR3 bases: TGTGCCAGCAGCTTCGACAGGGTGGGCACTGAAGCTTTCTTT.

This clone appeared many times. Other DNA sequences from this sample encode an identical CDR3 as well. The chain carries TRBV9 and TRBJ2-7, with D perhaps TRBD2 (6 bases). With 0 bases removed from V and 0 bases from J, the gap between germline ends came to 13 bases. This CDR3 region has 16 residues. Germline V CDR1 and CDR2: SGDLS, YYNGEE. CDR3 protein: CASSVEVGGSSYEQYF. CDR3 sequence (DNA): TGTGCCAGCAGCGTAGAAGTGGGAGGCTCCTCCTACGAGCAGTACTTC. Full variable domain (remainder filled in from reference TRBV9 and TRBJ2-7): DSGVTQTPKHLITATGQRVTLRCSPRSGDLSVYWYQQSLDQGLQFLIQYYNGEERAKGNILERFSAQQFPDLHSELNLSSLELGDSALYFCASSVEVGGSSYEQYFGPGTRLTVT.

V is TRBV24-1 and J is TRBJ2-1, with unresolved D. Germline V gene sequence: CDR1 KGHDR, CDR2 SFDVKD. Trimming took off 0 bases at V and 8 bases at J, with 7 bases between the two ends. CDR3 size: 13 residues. CDR3 bases: TGTGCCACCAGTGATTTGATAACGGATGAGCAGTTCTTC. Its translation: CATSDLITDEQFF.

J is TRBJ2-5 and V is TRBV7-3; 14 nucleotides line up with TRBD2. The CDR3 has 17 residues. V trimming: 5 bases; J trimming: 5 bases; junction bases outside the gene matches: 10. The germline CDR1 and CDR2 sequences are SGHTA and FQGTGA. The CDR3 loop is CASSPPGLAGVVETQYF. The DNA for the CDR3 is TGTGCCAGCAGCCCCCCGGGACTAGCGGGAGTGGTTGAGACCCAGTACTTC. The full variable domain, rest sourced from reference TRBV7-3 and TRBJ2-5, is GAGVSQTPSNKVTEKGKYVELRCDPISGHTALYWYRQSLGQGPEFLIYFQGTGAADDSGLPNDRFFAVRPEGSVSTLKIQRTERGDSAVYLCASSPPGLAGVVETQYFGPGTRLLVL.

The V and J genes are TRBV5-1 and TRBJ2-2, with 10 bases fitting TRBD2. The CDR3 has 16 amino acids. The germline CDR1 and CDR2 sequences are SGHRS and YFSETQ. After removal of 0 bases from V and 6 bases from J, the junction contained 5 bases not matched to a gene. The CDR3 coding sequence is TGCGCCAGCAGCTTGGCGTCTAGCGGGAGCTCCGGGGAGCTGTTTTTT. It codes for CASSLASSGSSGELFF.

The genes are TRBV2 and TRBJ1-1; unclear D gene. V gave up 5 bases and J gave up 11 bases, with 15 bases separating them. The CDR3 has 12 amino acids. Germline V gene lookup returns CDR1 SNHLY and CDR2 FYNNEI. This CDR3 is CASSTQGVGAFF. The CDR3 nucleotides read TGTGCCAGCAGTACTCAAGGCGTCGGGGCTTTCTTT. Complete variable domain (other parts from reference TRBV2 and TRBJ1-1): EPEVTQTPSHQVTQMGQEVILRCVPISNHLYFYWYRQILGQKVEFLVSFYNNEISEKSEIFDDQFSVERPDGSNFTLKIRSTKLEDSAMYFCASSTQGVGAFFGQGTRLTVV.

This sequence joins TRBV6-6 and TRBJ2-2; tentative D call: TRBD2 (5 bases). CDR3 length: 15 residues. V dropped 5 bases and J dropped 3 bases, with 13 bases sitting between them. CDR1 MNHNY and CDR2 SVGAGI come from the germline V gene (reference sequence). CDR3 DNA sequence: TGTGCCAGCAGTCCCCCCGGAGCGGACACCGGGGAGCTGTTTTTT. Translated: CASSPPGADTGELFF.

This chain joins TRBV19 and TRBJ2-2, with D possibly TRBD2 on 6 matching bases. This CDR3 comprises 14 residues. Trimming left V 9 bases short and J 4 bases short, with 15 bases between. CDR1 is LNHDA and CDR2 is SQIVND in the germline V gene (reference sequence). The CDR3 sequence: CASKVGLSTGELFF. The CDR3 DNA reads TGTGCCAGCAAAGTGGGACTCAGCACCGGGGAGCTGTTTTTT.

The V gene is TRBV19, the J gene TRBJ1-2, with D possibly matching TRBD1 (5 bases). The germline CDR1 and CDR2 sequences are LNHDA and SQIVND (reference sequence). With 5 bases removed from V and 4 bases from J, the gap between germline ends came to 17 bases. This CDR3 comprises 15 residues. In DNA form, the CDR3 reads TGTGCCAGTAGTGTCGGTGACAGCCGGACCTATGGCTACACCTTC. The encoded protein is CASSVGDSRTYGYTF. Supplemented by reference TRBV19 and TRBJ1-2, the full variable domain reads DGGITQSPKYLFRKEGQNVTLSCEQNLNHDAMYWYRQDPGQGLRLIYYSQIVNDFQKGDIAEGYSVSREKKESFPLTVTSAQKNPTAFYLCASSVGDSRTYGYTFGSGTRLTVV.

A single count supports this clone. V gene TRBV19 combines with J gene TRBJ1-4; TRBD1 matches at 10 bases. This CDR3 is 18 amino acids long. Looked up from germline, CDR1 is LNHDA and CDR2 is SQIVND (reference sequence). With 5 bases clipped from V and 0 bases from J, the junction kept 9 bases outside the gene matches. In DNA form, the CDR3 reads TGTGCCAGTAGTTGGGGACAGGGGCGTCGAGCAACTAATGAAAAACTGTTTTTT. Its translation is CASSWGQGRRATNEKLFF.

The chain links TRBV2 to TRBJ1-1; unclear D gene. There are 13 residues in the CDR3. CDR1 SNHLY and CDR2 FYNNEI come from the germline V gene. V shed 6 bases and J shed 11 bases, with 19 bases lying between them. CDR3 protein: CASSGVVYRSAFF. CDR3 bases: TGTGCCAGCAGCGGAGTTGTATATCGGAGCGCTTTCTTT.

The rearrangement joins TRBV6-5 to TRBJ1-6, with a possible D match to TRBD1 (5 bases). The V end was cut by 7 bases, the J end by 10 bases, with 14 bases between. CDR1 and CDR2 from the germline V gene are MNHEY and SVGAGI. The length of the CDR3 is 13 residues. CDR3 amino acids: CASIRDPESPLHF. The DNA of the CDR3 is TGTGCCAGCATCAGGGATCCGGAATCACCCCTCCACTTT.

The CDR3 here is CASSKPGTSGYNEQFF. The CDR3 DNA is TGTGCCAGTAGTAAACCGGGGACTAGCGGCTACAATGAGCAGTTCTTC. The gene calls are TRBV19 and TRBJ2-1; 11 bases match TRBD2. The germline V gene encodes CDR1 LNHDA and CDR2 SQIVND (reference sequence). V lost 4 bases and J lost 3; bases outside the gene matches: 5. The CDR3 sequence is 16 residues long.

The rearrangement joins TRBV7-9 to TRBJ1-4; D remains ambiguous. Germline V CDR1 and CDR2: SEHNR, FQNEAQ (reference sequence). This CDR3 comprises 14 residues. V was trimmed by 4 bases and J by 7 bases, leaving 13 bases between them. The CDR3 DNA reads TGTGCCAGCAGCTCCTTTGGAGAGAGTGAAAAACTGTTTTTT. This sequence encodes CASSSFGESEKLFF.

CDR3 sequence: CASSLSEGDTEAFF. Written as DNA, the CDR3 is TGTGCCAGCAGCTTATCGGAGGGAGACACTGAAGCTTTCTTT. The chain joins TRBV7-3 to TRBJ1-1; no reliable D call. The germline gives CDR1 SGHTA, CDR2 FQGTGA. The V end was cut by 2 bases, the J end by 3 bases, with 10 bases between. This CDR3 has 14 residues.

The chain employs TRBV6-2 or TRBV6-3 and TRBJ1-5; tentative D call: TRBD1 (5 bases). Trimming removed 7 bases at V and 6 bases at J, with 19 bases between. The CDR3 is 15 amino acids. Per the germline V gene, CDR1 is MNHEY and CDR2 is SVGEGT. CDR3 residues: CASTPQGRPFQPQHF. CDR3 coding DNA: TGTGCCAGCACCCCCCAGGGTAGGCCGTTTCAGCCCCAGCATTTT.

The chain recombines TRBV11-2 with TRBJ2-1; 9 nucleotides line up with TRBD2. The CDR3 is 16 residues long. V gave up 1 base and J gave up 4 bases; unmatched junction bases: 5. The germline CDR1 and CDR2 sequences are SGHAT and FQNNGV. The CDR3, as DNA: TGTGCCAGCAGCTTAGGTGCGGGAGGGGAATACAATGAGCAGTTCTTC. Encoded protein: CASSLGAGGEYNEQFF.

This clone occurred once. A read error may be the cause here, since a much bigger clone is one base away. CDR3 sequence (DNA): TGTGCCAGCAGTGAAGGGTTCGGGGAGGTCGCTGAAGCTTTCTTT. This sequence encodes CASSEGFGEVAEAFF. The chain joins TRBV2 to TRBJ1-1; D remains unclear. Trimming stripped 1 base from V and 6 bases from J, with 15 bases between. The CDR3 is made up of 15 amino acids. Looked up from germline, CDR1 is SNHLY and CDR2 is FYNNEI.

The chain carries TRBV28 and TRBJ1-5, with D possibly TRBD1 on 5 matching bases. The V gene lost 0 bases and the J gene lost 6 bases, with 9 bases spanning the gap. The CDR3 consists of 14 residues. Germline V gene data show CDR1 as MDHEN and CDR2 as SYDVKM. CDR3 nucleotides: TGTGCCAGCAGTTTATGGGCAGGGACTCAGCCCCAGCATTTT. It is translated as CASSLWAGTQPQHF.

The CDR3 here is CAWSVLGQGINQPQHF. As DNA, the CDR3 is TGTGCCTGGAGTGTACTGGGACAGGGGATCAATCAGCCCCAGCATTTT. The rearrangement links TRBV30 to TRBJ1-5; 10 nucleotides align to TRBD1. Looked up from germline, CDR1 is GTSNPN and CDR2 is SVGIG (reference sequence). The CDR3 is 16 residues long. V was clipped by 0 bases and J by 3 bases; unmatched bases: 5.

This chain uses TRBV7-2 with TRBJ2-3; D is unresolved. This CDR3 spans 13 amino acids. The V end lost 1 base, the J end lost 8 bases, and 10 bases lay between the germline ends. Germline lookup yields CDR1 SGHTA and CDR2 FQGNSA. For the CDR3, the DNA is TGTGCCAGCAGCTTAGAGTCGGGTCGTACGCAGTATTTT. Encoded protein: CASSLESGRTQYF.